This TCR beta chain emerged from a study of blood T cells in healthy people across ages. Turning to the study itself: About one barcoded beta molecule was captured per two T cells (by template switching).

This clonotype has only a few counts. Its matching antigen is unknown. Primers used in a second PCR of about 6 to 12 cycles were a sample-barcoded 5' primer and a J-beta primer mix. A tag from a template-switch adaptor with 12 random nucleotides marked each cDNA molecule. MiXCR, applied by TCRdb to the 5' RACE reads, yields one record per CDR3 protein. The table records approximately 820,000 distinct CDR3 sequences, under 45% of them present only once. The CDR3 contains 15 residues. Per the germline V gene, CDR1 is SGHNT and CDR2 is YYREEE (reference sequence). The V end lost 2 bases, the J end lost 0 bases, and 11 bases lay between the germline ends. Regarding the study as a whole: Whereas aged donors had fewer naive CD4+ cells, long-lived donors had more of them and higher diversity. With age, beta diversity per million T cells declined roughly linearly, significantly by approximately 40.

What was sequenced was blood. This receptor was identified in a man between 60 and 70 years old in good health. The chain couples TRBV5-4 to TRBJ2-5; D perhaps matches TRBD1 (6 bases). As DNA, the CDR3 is TGTGCCAGCAGCTTAACAGGGAGCCACCAAGAGACCCAGTACTTC. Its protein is CASSLTGSHQETQYF.